The 8 T cell receptor beta chains given below trace back to one sample, sequenced in a study of OX40 agonist ivuxolimab in advanced cancers. Sequencing used immunoSEQ multiplex PCR; TCRdb keeps in-frame clones, though not all of them. This sample has 60,000 to 90,000 clones, with roughly 90% found just once. The sample in question was CD4+ or CD8+ T cells sorted from blood, obtained in a trial of the OX40 agonist ivuxolimab. These TCRs come from an adult with an advanced solid tumor such as melanoma, head and neck, liver or kidney cancer.

The genes are TRBV30 and TRBJ2-1; D unclear. The V gene lost 1 base and the J gene lost 7 bases, with 5 bases spanning the gap. The CDR3 covers 11 residues. CDR1 GTSNPN and CDR2 SVGIG come from the germline V gene (reference sequence). The CDR3 spells CAWSDRNEQFF. In DNA form, the CDR3 reads TGTGCCTGGAGTGACCGTAATGAGCAGTTCTTC.

This clone appeared once. The J gene is TRBJ2-1, the V gene TRBV30; maybe TRBD1 (6 bases). Trimming pared 3 bases from V and 4 bases from J, leaving 10 bases between. The CDR3 consists of 13 residues. Germline CDR1 GTSNPN, CDR2 SVGIG (reference sequence). CDR3 DNA sequence: TGTGCCTGGAGCGAAGACAGGTACAATGAGCAGTTCTTC. Encoded protein: CAWSEDRYNEQFF.

The chain combines TRBV29-1 with TRBJ2-5, with D possibly being TRBD1 (6 bases). This CDR3 region has 13 residues. Germline V CDR1 and CDR2: SQVTM, ANQGSEA. Trimming took 6 bases from V and 5 from J, leaving 16 bases between them. As DNA, the CDR3 is TGCAGCGTCACGATTGGGGGCAAGGAGACCCAGTACTTC. Protein product: CSVTIGGKETQYF.

The chain is built from TRBV28 and TRBJ1-5; D call uncertain. This CDR3 is built from 17 residues. The V and J ends lost 3 bases and 1 base respectively, with 16 bases between them. Germline lookup yields CDR1 MDHEN and CDR2 SYDVKM. The CDR3 nucleotides are TGTGCCAGCAGTTTGGCGGGGTTGCCCTCCAGCAATCAGCCCCAGCATTTT. Protein: CASSLAGLPSSNQPQHF.

This clone was seen a handful of times. The chain couples TRBV19 to TRBJ1-2, with 7 bases aligning to TRBD1. The junction had 7 bases not matched to a gene; V was cut back by 5 bases and J by 4 bases. This CDR3 has 14 residues. Germline V gene lookup returns CDR1 LNHDA and CDR2 SQIVND (reference sequence). The CDR3 sequence is CASSARQGLYGYTF. The CDR3 bases are TGTGCCAGTAGTGCGCGACAGGGTCTCTATGGCTACACCTTC.

The chain uses TRBV6-1 and TRBJ1-2; 8 positions agree with TRBD1. Trimming at V came to 1 base and at J to 7 bases, leaving 5 bases not matched to a gene. Germline CDR1 reads MNHNS; CDR2 reads SASEGT. CDR3 length: 14 residues. The CDR3 protein is CASSEEAGGVGYTF. The CDR3, as DNA: TGTGCCAGCAGTGAAGAGGCAGGGGGCGTTGGCTACACCTTC.

V is TRBV5-1 and J is TRBJ2-7; 10 bases fit TRBD2. With 4 bases clipped from V and 4 bases from J, the junction kept 11 bases outside the gene matches. The CDR3 totals 16 residues. CDR1 and CDR2 (germline): SGHRS, YFSETQ. The CDR3 DNA follows: TGCGCCAGCAGCGGCACTAGCGGGGCTGTTTTTTACGAGCAGTACTTC. Protein product: CASSGTSGAVFYEQYF.

The rearrangement joins TRBV5-5 to TRBJ2-1, with TRBD2 as a possible D gene (5 bases). CDR1 SGHKS and CDR2 YYEKEE come from the germline V gene (reference sequence). The CDR3 has 15 residues. The germline V and J ends were trimmed by 4 bases and 4 bases, with 15 bases remaining between them. The DNA for the CDR3 is TGTGCCAGCAGCCCGAGCGGCAGACTATACAATGAGCAGTTCTTC. This encodes CASSPSGRLYNEQFF.